This section outlines one TCR beta chain sequence together with its context. TCRdb reprocessed the 5' RACE reads via MiXCR and lists one record per CDR3 protein. The sample holds about 610,000 distinct CDR3 sequences, approximately 15% seen once. The data originate from a study of T-cell memory formation after mild COVID-19. There are 13 residues in the CDR3. CDR1 is LNHDA and CDR2 is SQIVND in the germline V gene (reference sequence). The V end was cut by 8 bases, the J end by 1 base, with 8 bases between. This rearrangement joins TRBV19 to TRBJ2-2; the D gene is possibly TRBD1 (5 bases). The receptor's source is an adult woman who had mild COVID-19 (a few samples of this study predate the infection). Cell type and time point are not known. Sequencing input: PBMCs or a T cell subset sorted from them (not recorded which). The CDR3 protein is CASQGMNTGELFF. The CDR3, as DNA: TGTGCCAGTCAGGGTATGAACACCGGGGAGCTGTTTTTT.